Listed below are T cell receptor beta chains from one sample, sequenced in a study of human T cells and chemical hapten exposure. From the RACE reads, TCRdb called clonotypes with MiXCR, one entry per CDR3 protein. The sample comprises 180,000 or so distinct CDR3 sequences, more than 14% of which are singletons, and 1.7% rests with the top ten. The source was whole blood, collected in connection with sensitization to the hapten diphenylcyclopropenone (DPC). The receptors were sampled from a woman in her twenties or thirties with alopecia areata. Some clones in this sample may be carry-over from other donors' samples. The CDR3 runs from the conserved cysteine through the conserved F or W. Fields, in order: CDR3 protein, CDR3 DNA, D gene, clone size, CDR3 length, J gene, V gene. A D gene is named only where the DNA matches it firmly. The size of a clone is reported for some rows only, either as once, few or many, or as a class for expanded clones.

CASSLRTGVRETQYF TGTGCCAGCAGCTTGCGGACAGGGGTCAGGGAGACCCAGTACTTC TRBD1 - 15 TRBJ2-5 TRBV7-9
CASSLVGSHNQPQHF TGTGCCAGCAGTTTAGTTGGCAGTCACAATCAGCCCCAGCATTTT - - 15 TRBJ1-5 TRBV12-3/TRBV12-4
CASSTSGRWGGQPQHF TGTGCCAGCAGTACCTCCGGGAGGTGGGGGGGTCAGCCCCAGCATTTT - few 16 TRBJ1-5 TRBV28
CASSPVTGGIGYGYTF TGTGCCAGCAGCCCCGTGACAGGGGGGATTGGCTATGGCTACACCTTC TRBD1 few 16 TRBJ1-2 TRBV7-2
CASSWRTGAGTGELFF TGTGCCAGCAGTTGGAGGACAGGGGCCGGCACCGGGGAGCTGTTTTTT TRBD1 few 16 TRBJ2-2 TRBV12-3/TRBV12-4
CASSRQAVNNSPLHF TGTGCCAGCAGCCGGCAAGCGGTGAATAATTCACCCCTCCACTTT - many 15 TRBJ1-6 TRBV11-1
CASSDWTGGPSEGYTF TGTGCCAGCAGTGATTGGACAGGGGGCCCGTCGGAGGGCTACACCTTC TRBD1 - 16 TRBJ1-2 TRBV2
CASSGTGTSTYTQYF TGTGCCAGCAGTGGGACTGGGACTAGCACATATACGCAGTATTTT TRBD2 few 15 TRBJ2-3 TRBV2
CASSLSGLSYNEQFF TGTGCCAGCAGTTTATCGGGACTGTCCTACAATGAGCAGTTCTTC - - 15 TRBJ2-1 TRBV27
CASTTAWGLGNQPQHF TGTGCCAGCACCACCGCGTGGGGGCTAGGGAATCAGCCCCAGCATTTT - - 16 TRBJ1-5 TRBV28
CASSSGPNQPQHF TGTGCCAGCAGCTCCGGGCCTAATCAGCCCCAGCATTTT - - 13 TRBJ1-5 TRBV7-2
CASLGTVQETQYF TGTGCCAGCTTGGGGACGGTTCAAGAGACCCAGTACTTC - - 13 TRBJ2-5 TRBV6-1
CSAGTSGRKGDTQYF TGCAGTGCCGGGACTAGCGGGAGGAAGGGAGATACGCAGTATTTT TRBD2 - 15 TRBJ2-3 TRBV20-1
CASSLARGQGSTDTQYF TGTGCCAGCAGCTTGGCCCGGGGGCAGGGCAGCACAGATACGCAGTATTTT - many 17 TRBJ2-3 TRBV5-4
CASSNLPPFRTGGKGEAFF TGTGCCAGCAGCAATTTACCCCCATTTCGGACAGGGGGAAAGGGTGAAGCTTTCTTT - few 19 TRBJ1-1 TRBV21-1
CASSLEGLEAFF TGCGCCAGCAGCTTGGAAGGGCTTGAAGCTTTCTTT - - 12 TRBJ1-1 TRBV5-1
CAWSLARGQETQYF TGTGCCTGGAGCCTCGCGAGGGGCCAAGAGACCCAGTACTTC - - 14 TRBJ2-5 TRBV30
CASSLIQGRTEAFF TGTGCCAGCAGTTTGATACAGGGGAGAACTGAAGCTTTCTTT TRBD1 few 14 TRBJ1-1 TRBV12-3/TRBV12-4
CASTGGEAIVTDTQYF TGCGCCAGCACAGGGGGCGAGGCTATCGTAACAGATACGCAGTATTTT TRBD1 few 16 TRBJ2-3 TRBV10-2
CASSQQGIRTEAFF TGTGCCAGCAGCCAGCAGGGGATCCGAACTGAAGCTTTCTTT - few 14 TRBJ1-1 TRBV3-1
CASSTQTGANSPLHF TGTGCCAGCAGCACACAGACAGGGGCCAATTCACCCCTCCACTTT TRBD1 few 15 TRBJ1-6 TRBV7-2
CASSGSPGQVNQPQHF TGTGCCAGCAGTGGGTCACCGGGACAGGTTAATCAGCCCCAGCATTTT TRBD1 few 16 TRBJ1-5 TRBV2
CASGDTQYF TGTGCCAGTGGAGATACGCAGTATTTT - - 9 TRBJ2-3 TRBV9
CSVDMGQSYEQYF TGCAGCGTTGATATGGGACAGAGCTACGAGCAGTACTTC TRBD1 - 13 TRBJ2-7 TRBV29-1
CASIDRTGANVLTF TGTGCCAGCATAGACAGGACTGGGGCCAACGTCCTGACTTTC - - 14 TRBJ2-6 TRBV2
CASSIVQGELFF TGTGCCAGCAGCATAGTACAGGGGGAGCTGTTTTTT - many 12 TRBJ2-2 TRBV5-6
CASSPLGQNTEAFF TGTGCCAGCAGCCCCCTGGGACAGAACACTGAAGCTTTCTTT - few 14 TRBJ1-1 TRBV2